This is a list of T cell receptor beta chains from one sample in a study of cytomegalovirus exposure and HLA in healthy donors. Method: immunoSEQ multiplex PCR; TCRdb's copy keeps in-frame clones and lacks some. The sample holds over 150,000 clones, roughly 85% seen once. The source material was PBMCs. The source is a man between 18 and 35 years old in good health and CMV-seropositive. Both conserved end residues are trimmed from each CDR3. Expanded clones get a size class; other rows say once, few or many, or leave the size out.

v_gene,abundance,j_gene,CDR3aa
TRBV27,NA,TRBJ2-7,ASSSLAGSTYEQY
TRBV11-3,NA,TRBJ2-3,ASTGTSADTQY
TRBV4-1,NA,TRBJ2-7,ASSQVLDSSYEQY
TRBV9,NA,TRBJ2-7,ASSPTGTSSYEQY
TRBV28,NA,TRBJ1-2,ASSLIQDIYGYT
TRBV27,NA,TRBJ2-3,ASSFRRGTDTQY
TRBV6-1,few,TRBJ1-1,ASSDRQLLNTEAF
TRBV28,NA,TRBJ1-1,ASSFRRQAF
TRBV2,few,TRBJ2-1,ASSVRINEQF
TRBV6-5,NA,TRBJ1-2,ASSRDSSYGYT
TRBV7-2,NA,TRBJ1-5,ASSFVRGRDQPQH
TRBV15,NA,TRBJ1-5,ATSSGLNSNQPQH
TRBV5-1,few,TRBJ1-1,ASSLAGLGTEAF
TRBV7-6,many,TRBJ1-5,ASSLEHSSNQPQH
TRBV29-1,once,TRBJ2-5,SVLRQNGETQY
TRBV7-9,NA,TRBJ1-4,ASSLGGGGVNEKLF
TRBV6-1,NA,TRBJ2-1,ASSGLAGGNEQF
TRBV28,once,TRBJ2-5,ASSLRASGRGQETQY
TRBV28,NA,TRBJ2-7,ASSGHPNSDRSYEQY
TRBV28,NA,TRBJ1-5,ASTDGQGRGNQPQH
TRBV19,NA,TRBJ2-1,ASSMNGGNRNEQF
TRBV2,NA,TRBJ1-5,ASSATGEGSGQPQH
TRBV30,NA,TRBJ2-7,AWSVYRGEEQY
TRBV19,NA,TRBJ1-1,ASSLGQGPTEAF
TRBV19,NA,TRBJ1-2,ASKRSREEGYT
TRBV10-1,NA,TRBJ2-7,ASSFAGTGKIYEQY
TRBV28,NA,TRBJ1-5,ASSLWRDNQPQH
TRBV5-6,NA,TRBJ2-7,ASSFRGRYEQY
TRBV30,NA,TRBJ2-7,AWRVVGSYEQY
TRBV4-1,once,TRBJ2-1,ASSLNQQVEQF
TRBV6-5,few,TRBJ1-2,ASTQGMGYT
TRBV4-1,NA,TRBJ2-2,ASRPPRGTGELF
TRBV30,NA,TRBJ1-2,AWSMFSATANYGYT
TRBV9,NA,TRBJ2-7,ASSPRLAGEGEQY
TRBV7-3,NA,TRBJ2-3,ASSKRSGATDTQY
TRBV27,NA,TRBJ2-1,ASSSLAGGTYNEQF
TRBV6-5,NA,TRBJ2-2,ASTLSGTGGELF
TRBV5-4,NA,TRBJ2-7,ASSSQTGTYEQY
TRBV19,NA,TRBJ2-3,ASSPGADTQY
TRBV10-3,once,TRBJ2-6,AISGQGATGANVLT
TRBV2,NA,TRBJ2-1,ASSSPRQRASSYNEQF
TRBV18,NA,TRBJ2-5,ASSGREEETQY
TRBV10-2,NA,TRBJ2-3,ASSEGPGDGSDTQY
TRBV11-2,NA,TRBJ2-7,ASSFLGRTYEQY
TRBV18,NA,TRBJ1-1,ASSSGQGARTEAF
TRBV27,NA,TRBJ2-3,ASSFKFYPPTDTQY
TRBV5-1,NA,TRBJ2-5,ASSSRVGPQETQY